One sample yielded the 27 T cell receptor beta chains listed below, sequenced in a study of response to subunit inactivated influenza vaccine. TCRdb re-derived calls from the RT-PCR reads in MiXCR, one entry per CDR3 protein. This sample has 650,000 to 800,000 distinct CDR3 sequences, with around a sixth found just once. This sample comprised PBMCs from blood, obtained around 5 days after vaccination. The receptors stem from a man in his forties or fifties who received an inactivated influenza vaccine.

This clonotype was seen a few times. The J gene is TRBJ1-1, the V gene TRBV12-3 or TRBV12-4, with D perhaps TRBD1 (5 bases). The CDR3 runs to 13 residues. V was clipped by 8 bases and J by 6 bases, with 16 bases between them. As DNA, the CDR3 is TGTGCCAGCGGATACCGGGGGAGCGCTGAAGCTTTCTTT. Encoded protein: CASGYRGSAEAFF.

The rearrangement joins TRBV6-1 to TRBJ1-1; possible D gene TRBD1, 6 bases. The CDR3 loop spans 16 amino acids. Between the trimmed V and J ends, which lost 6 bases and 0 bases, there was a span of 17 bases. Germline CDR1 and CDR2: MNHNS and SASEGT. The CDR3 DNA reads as TGTGCCAGCAGCCCGAGTAGGGGGTACATGAACACTGAAGCTTTCTTT. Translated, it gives CASSPSRGYMNTEAFF.

The CDR3 sequence is CASSYSLGGSSSYNSPLHF. The CDR3 DNA reads TGTGCCAGCAGTTACTCCCTGGGGGGGTCAAGCTCCTATAATTCACCCCTCCACTTT. V gene TRBV6-5 combines with J gene TRBJ1-6, with a tentative D call TRBD1 (5 bases). This CDR3 contains 19 residues. V lost 0 bases and J 0 bases, leaving 15 bases between the germline ends. Germline CDR1 reads MNHEY; CDR2 reads SVGAGI.

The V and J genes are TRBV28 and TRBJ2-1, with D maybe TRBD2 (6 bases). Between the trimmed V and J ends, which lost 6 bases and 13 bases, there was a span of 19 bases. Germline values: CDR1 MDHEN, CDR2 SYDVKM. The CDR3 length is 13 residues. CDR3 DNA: TGTGCCAGCAGCCTACCGGGACTCCCGAGCCAGTTCTTC. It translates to CASSLPGLPSQFF.

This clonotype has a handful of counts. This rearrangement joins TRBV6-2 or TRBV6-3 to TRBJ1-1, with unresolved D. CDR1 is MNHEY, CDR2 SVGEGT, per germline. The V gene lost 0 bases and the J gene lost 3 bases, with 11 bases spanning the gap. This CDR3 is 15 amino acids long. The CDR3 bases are TGTGCCAGCAGTTACTCTCCGGGGAGAGACACTGAAGCTTTCTTT. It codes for CASSYSPGRDTEAFF.

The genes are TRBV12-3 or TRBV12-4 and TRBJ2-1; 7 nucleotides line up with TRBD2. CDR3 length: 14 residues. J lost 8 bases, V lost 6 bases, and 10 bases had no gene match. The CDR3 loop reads CASSRIGEGHEQFF. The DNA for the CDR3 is TGTGCCAGCAGCCGCATCGGGGAGGGCCATGAGCAGTTCTTC.

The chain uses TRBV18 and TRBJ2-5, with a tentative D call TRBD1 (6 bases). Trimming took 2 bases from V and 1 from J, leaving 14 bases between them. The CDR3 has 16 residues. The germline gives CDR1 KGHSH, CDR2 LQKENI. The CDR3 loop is CASSPNSNRVQETQYF. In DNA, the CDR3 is TGTGCCAGCTCACCAAATTCGAACAGGGTCCAAGAGACCCAGTACTTC.

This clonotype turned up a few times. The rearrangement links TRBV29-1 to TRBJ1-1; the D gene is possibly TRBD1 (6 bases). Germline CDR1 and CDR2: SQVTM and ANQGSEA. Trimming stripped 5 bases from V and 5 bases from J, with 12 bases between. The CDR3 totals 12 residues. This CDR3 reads CSVQQGTTEAFF. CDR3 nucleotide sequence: TGCAGCGTTCAGCAGGGGACAACTGAAGCTTTCTTT.

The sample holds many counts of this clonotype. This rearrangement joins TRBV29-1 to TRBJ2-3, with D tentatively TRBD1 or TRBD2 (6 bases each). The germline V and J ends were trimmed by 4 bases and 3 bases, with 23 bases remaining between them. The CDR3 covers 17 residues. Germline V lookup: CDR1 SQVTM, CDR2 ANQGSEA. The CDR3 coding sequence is TGCAGCGTTGGGGCCGAAACCGGAGGGGGAAGGACAGATACGCAGTATTTT. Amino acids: CSVGAETGGGRTDTQYF.

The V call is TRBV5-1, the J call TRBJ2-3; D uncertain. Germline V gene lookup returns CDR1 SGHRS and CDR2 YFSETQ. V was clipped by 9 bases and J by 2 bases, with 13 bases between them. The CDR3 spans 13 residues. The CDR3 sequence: CATRPGSTDTQYF. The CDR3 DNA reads TGCGCCACCCGCCCGGGTTCCACAGATACGCAGTATTTT.

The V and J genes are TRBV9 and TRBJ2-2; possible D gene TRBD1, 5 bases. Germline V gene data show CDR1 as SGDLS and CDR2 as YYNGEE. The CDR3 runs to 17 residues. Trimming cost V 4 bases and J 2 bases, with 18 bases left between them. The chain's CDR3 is CASSTSGQGTNTGELFF. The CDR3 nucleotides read TGTGCCAGCAGCACGAGTGGGCAGGGCACTAACACCGGGGAGCTGTTTTTT.

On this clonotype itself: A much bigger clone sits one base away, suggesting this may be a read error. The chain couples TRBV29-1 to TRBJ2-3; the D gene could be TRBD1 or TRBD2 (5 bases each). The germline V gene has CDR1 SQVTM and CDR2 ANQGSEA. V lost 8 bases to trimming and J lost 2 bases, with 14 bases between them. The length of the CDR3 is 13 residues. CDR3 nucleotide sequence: TGCAGCATCCCGGGACCCTACACAGATACGCAGTATTTT. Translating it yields CSIPGPYTDTQYF.

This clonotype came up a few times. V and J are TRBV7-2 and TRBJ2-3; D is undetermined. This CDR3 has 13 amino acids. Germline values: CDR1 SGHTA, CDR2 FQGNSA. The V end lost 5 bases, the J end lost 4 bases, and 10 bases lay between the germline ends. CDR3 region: CASSVGSADTQYF. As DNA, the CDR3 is TGTGCCAGCAGCGTCGGGTCGGCAGATACGCAGTATTTT.

In DNA form, the CDR3 reads TGTGCCAGCAGCACAACCGGGACTAGCGGGAGGGTCTACAATGAGCAGTTCTTC. This translates into CASSTTGTSGRVYNEQFF. The chain is built from TRBV21-1 and TRBJ2-1; the DNA was not compared with TRBD2, the D call given in the table. TRBV21-1 is a known pseudogene. The CDR3 is 18 amino acids.

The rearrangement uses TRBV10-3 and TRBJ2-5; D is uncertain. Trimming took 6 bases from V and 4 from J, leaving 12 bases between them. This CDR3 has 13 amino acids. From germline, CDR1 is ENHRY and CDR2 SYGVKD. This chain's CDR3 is CAIRNTTGETQYF. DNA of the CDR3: TGTGCCATCAGGAACACGACCGGAGAGACCCAGTACTTC.

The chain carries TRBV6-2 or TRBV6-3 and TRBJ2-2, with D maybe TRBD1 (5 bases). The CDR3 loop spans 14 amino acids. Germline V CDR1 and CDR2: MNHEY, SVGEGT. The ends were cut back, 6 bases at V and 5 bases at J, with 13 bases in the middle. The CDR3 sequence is CASSGRAGTGELFF. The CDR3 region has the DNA TGTGCCAGCAGCGGCAGGGCAGGAACCGGGGAGCTGTTTTTT.

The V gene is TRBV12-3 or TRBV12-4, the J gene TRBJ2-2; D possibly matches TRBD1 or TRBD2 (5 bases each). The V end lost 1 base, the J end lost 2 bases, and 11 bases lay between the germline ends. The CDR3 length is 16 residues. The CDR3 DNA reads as TGTGCCAGCAGTTTAGGAGGGACGTATAACACCGGGGAGCTGTTTTTT. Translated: CASSLGGTYNTGELFF.

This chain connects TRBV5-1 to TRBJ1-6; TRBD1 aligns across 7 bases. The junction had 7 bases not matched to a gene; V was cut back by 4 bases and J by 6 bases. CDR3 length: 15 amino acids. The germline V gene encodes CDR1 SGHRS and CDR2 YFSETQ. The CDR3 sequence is CASSPGDRGNSPLHF. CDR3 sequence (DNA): TGCGCCAGCAGCCCGGGGGACAGAGGTAATTCACCCCTCCACTTT.

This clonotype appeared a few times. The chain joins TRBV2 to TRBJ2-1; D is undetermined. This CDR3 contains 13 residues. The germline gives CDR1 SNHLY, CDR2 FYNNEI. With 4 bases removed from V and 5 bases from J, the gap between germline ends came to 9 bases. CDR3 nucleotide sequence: TGTGCCAGCAGTGCTCTCGTGAACAATGAGCAGTTCTTC. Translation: CASSALVNNEQFF.

CDR3 DNA: TGCGCCAGCAGCGCAGTTGACAGGATCTCCTACGAGCAGTACTTC. This translates into CASSAVDRISYEQYF. The chain has TRBV5-1 and TRBJ2-7; weak D call: TRBD1 (6 bases). The germline CDR1 and CDR2 sequences are SGHRS and YFSETQ. V shed 4 bases and J shed 0 bases, with 14 bases lying between them. The CDR3 spans 15 residues.

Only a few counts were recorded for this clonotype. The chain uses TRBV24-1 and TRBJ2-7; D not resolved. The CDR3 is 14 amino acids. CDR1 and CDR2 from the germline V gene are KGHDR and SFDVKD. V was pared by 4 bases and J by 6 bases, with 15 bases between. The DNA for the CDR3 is TGTGCCACCAGTGACCACTCCACGTCAGGCGAGCAGTACTTC. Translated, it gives CATSDHSTSGEQYF.

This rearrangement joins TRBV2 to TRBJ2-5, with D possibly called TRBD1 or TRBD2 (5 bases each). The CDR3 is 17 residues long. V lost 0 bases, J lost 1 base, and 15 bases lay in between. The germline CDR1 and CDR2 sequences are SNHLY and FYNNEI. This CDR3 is CASSEAGRVDSQETQYF. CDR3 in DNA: TGTGCCAGCAGTGAAGCGGGGCGGGTAGACTCCCAAGAGACCCAGTACTTC.

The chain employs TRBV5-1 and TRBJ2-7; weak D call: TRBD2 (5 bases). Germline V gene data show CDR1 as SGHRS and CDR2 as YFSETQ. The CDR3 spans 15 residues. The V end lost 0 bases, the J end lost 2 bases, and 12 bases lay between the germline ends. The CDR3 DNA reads TGCGCCAGCAGCTTGGAGCGGCCGAGACCCTACGAGCAGTACTTC. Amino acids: CASSLERPRPYEQYF. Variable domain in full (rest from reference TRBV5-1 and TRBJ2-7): KAGVTQTPRYLIKTRGQQVTLSCSPISGHRSVSWYQQTPGQGLQFLFEYFSETQRNKGNFPGRFSGRQFSNSRSEMNVSTLELGDSALYLCASSLERPRPYEQYFGPGTRLTVT.

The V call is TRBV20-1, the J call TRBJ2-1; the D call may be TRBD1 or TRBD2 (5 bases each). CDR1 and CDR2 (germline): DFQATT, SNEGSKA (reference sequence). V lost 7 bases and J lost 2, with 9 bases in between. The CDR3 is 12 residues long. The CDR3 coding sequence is TGCAGTGGGGGGTTTACCTACAATGAGCAGTTCTTC. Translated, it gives CSGGFTYNEQFF.

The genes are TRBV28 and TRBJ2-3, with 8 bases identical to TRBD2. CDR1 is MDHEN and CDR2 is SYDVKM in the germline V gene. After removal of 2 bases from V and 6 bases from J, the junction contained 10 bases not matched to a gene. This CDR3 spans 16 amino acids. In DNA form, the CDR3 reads TGTGCCAGCAGTTTAAAAAGCGGGAGTGTTTCGGATACGCAGTATTTT. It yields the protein CASSLKSGSVSDTQYF.

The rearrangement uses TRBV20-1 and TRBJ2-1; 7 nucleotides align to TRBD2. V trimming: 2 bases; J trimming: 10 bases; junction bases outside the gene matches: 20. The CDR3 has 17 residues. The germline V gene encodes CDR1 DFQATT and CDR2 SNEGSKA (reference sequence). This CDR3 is CSARSPSPGLAVREQFF. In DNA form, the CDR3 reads TGCAGTGCTAGATCTCCCTCCCCTGGGCTAGCGGTTAGGGAGCAGTTCTTC.

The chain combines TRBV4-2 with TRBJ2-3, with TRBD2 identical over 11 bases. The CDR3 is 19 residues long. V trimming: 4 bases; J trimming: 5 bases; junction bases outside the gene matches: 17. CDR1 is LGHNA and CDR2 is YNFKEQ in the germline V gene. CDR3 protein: CASSPPGLAGTLAGDTQYF. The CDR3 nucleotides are TGTGCCAGCAGCCCCCCCGGACTAGCGGGCACTCTTGCCGGAGATACGCAGTATTTT.